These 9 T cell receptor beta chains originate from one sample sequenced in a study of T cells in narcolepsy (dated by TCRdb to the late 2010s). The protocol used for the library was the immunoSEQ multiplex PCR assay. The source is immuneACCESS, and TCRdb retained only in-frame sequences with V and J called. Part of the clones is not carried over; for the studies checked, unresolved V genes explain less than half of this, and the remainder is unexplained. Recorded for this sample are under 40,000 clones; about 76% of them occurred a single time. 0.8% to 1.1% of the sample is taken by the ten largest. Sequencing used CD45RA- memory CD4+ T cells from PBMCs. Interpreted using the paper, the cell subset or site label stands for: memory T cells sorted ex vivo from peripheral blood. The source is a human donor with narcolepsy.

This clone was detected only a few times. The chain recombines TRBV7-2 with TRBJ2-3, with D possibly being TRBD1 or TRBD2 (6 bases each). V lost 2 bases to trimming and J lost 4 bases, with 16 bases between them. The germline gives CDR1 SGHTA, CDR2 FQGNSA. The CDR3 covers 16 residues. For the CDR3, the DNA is TGTGCCAGCAGCTTAAGTGGGCAAAGGGGGGCAGATACGCAGTATTTT. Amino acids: CASSLSGQRGADTQYF.

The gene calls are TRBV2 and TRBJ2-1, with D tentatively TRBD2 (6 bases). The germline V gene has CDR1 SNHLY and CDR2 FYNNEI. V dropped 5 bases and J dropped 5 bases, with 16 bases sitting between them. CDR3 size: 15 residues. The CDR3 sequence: CASSLTRGGDNEQFF. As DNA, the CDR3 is TGTGCCAGCAGTTTGACTAGAGGTGGTGACAATGAGCAGTTCTTC.

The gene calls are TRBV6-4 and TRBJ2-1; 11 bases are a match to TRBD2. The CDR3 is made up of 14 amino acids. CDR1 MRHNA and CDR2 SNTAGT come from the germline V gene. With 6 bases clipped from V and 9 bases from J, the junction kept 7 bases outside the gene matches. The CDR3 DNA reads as TGTGCCAGCAGAGCCCTAGCGGGAGGTACTGAGCAGTTCTTC. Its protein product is CASRALAGGTEQFF.

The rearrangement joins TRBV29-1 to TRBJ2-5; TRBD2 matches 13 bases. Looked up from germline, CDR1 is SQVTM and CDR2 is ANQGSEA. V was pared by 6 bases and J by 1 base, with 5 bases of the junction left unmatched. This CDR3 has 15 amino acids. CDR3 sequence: CSVLTSGRSQETQYF. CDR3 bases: TGCAGCGTGCTGACTAGCGGGAGGAGCCAAGAGACCCAGTACTTC. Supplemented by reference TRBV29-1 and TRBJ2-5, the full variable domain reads SAVISQKPSRDICQRGTSLTIQCQVDSQVTMMFWYRQQPGQSLTLIATANQGSEATYESGFVIDKFPISRPNLTFSTLTVSNMSPEDSSIYLCSVLTSGRSQETQYFGPGTRLLVL.

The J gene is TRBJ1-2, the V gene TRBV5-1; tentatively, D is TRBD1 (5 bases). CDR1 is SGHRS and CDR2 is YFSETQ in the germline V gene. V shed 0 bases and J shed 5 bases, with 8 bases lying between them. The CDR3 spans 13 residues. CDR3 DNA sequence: TGCGCCAGCAGCTTGGCAGGGATATATGGCTACACCTTC. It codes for CASSLAGIYGYTF.

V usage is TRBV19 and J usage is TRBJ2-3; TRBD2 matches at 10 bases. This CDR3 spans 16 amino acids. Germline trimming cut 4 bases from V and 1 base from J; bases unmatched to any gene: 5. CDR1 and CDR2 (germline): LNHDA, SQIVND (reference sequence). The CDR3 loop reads CASSRVAGGGTDTQYF. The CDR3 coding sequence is TGTGCCAGTAGTAGAGTAGCGGGAGGAGGCACAGATACGCAGTATTTT.

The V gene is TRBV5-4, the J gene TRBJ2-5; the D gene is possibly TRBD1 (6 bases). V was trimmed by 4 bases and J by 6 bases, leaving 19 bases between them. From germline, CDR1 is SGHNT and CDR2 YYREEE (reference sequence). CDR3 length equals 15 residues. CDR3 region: CASSVGSRGAQTQYF. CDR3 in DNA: TGTGCCAGCAGCGTCGGATCCAGGGGCGCACAGACCCAGTACTTC.

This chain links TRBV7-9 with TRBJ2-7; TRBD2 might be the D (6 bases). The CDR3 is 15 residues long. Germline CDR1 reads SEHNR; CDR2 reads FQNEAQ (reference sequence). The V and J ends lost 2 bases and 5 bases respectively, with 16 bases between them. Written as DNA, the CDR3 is TGTGCCAGCAGCTTATTGGAGGGTGTTGGGGACGAGCAGTACTTC. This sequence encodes CASSLLEGVGDEQYF.

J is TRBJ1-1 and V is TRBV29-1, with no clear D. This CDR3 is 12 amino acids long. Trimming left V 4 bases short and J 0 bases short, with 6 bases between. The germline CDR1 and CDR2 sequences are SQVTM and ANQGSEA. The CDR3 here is CSVGPMNTEAFF. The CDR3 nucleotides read TGCAGCGTTGGGCCTATGAACACTGAAGCTTTCTTT.